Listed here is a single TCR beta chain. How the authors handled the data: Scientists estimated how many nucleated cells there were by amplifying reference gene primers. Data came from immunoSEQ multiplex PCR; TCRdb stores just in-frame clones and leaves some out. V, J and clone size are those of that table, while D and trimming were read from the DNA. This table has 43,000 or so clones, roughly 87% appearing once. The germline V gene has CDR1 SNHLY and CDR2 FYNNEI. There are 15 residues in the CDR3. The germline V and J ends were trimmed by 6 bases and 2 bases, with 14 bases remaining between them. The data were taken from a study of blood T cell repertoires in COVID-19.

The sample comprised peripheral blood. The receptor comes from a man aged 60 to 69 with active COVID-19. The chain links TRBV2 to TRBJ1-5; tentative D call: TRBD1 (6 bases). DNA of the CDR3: TGTGCCAGCAGCCCCCGACAGGCCCGCAATCAGCCCCAGCATTTT. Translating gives CASSPRQARNQPQHF.